Shown below are 4 T cell receptor beta chains from a single sample sequenced in a study of cytomegalovirus exposure and HLA in healthy donors. Sequenced by immunoSEQ multiplex PCR; TCRdb stores in-frame clones only, minus some. Of some 310,000 clones in the sample, approximately 85% were seen once. Source material: PBMCs. These receptor sequences come from a man younger than 40 in good health and CMV-seronegative.

As for this clone: Other DNA sequences in this sample translate to the same CDR3. The rearrangement uses TRBV14 and TRBJ1-1; D ambiguous. The CDR3 totals 15 residues. Trimming removed 1 base at V and 1 base at J, with 10 bases between. CDR1 and CDR2 from the germline V gene are SGHDN and FVKESK. The CDR3 protein is CASSQVRRGNTEAFF. The CDR3 region has the DNA TGTGCCAGCAGCCAAGTTCGGCGGGGGAACACTGAAGCTTTCTTT.

This clone was seen only a few times. J is TRBJ1-2 and V is TRBV10-1; 8 nucleotides align to TRBD1. Trimming removed 3 bases from V and 8 bases from J; junction bases left unmatched: 8. The germline CDR1 and CDR2 sequences are WNHNN and SYGVQD (reference sequence). The CDR3 length is 14 residues. The CDR3 nucleotides read TGCGCCAGCAGTGATCCAGGGGGCGCGTTCGGCTACACCTTC. It encodes CASSDPGGAFGYTF.

This clone has a single count. The rearrangement links TRBV5-1 to TRBJ1-2; tentative D call: TRBD1 (6 bases). Germline CDR1 reads SGHRS; CDR2 reads YFSETQ. The CDR3 covers 14 residues. Trimming took 5 bases from V and 1 from J, leaving 12 bases between them. The CDR3 DNA sequence: TGCGCCAGCAGAGATGCACAGGGTAACTATGGCTACACCTTC. This sequence encodes CASRDAQGNYGYTF.

The chain carries TRBV27 and TRBJ1-1, with D perhaps matching TRBD1 (5 bases). CDR1 is MNHEY, CDR2 SMNVEV, per germline (reference sequence). V was shortened by 3 bases and J by 1 base, with 12 bases between the two germline ends. The CDR3 loop spans 15 amino acids. CDR3 nucleotides: TGTGCCAGCAGTTTTGGCGGGGCCTCGAACACTGAAGCTTTCTTT. It yields the protein CASSFGGASNTEAFF.